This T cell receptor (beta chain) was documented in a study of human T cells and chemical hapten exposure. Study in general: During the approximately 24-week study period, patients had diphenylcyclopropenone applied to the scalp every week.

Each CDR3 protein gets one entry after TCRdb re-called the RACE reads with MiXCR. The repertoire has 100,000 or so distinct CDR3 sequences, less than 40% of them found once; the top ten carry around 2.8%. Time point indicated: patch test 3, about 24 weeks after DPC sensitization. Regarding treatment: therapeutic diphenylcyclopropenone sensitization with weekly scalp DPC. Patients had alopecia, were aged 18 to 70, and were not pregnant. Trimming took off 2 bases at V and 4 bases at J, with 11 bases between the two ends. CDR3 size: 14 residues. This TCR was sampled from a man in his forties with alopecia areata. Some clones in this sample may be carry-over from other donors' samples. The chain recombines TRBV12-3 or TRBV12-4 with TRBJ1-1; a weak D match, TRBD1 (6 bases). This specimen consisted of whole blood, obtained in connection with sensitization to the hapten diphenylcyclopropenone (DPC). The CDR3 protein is CASSLTGRITEAFF. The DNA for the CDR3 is TGTGCCAGCAGTTTAACAGGGAGAATCACTGAAGCTTTCTTT.